One and the same sample provided the 8 T cell receptor beta chains below, sequenced in a study of shared clonotypes between healthy human individuals. Assay: immunoSEQ multiplex PCR; the TCRdb copy retains only in-frame clones and omits some. This table has about 2.2 million clones, over 85% appearing once. It was CD45RO-negative cells, positively selected for CCR7, that made up naive CD8 cells, with terminally differentiated effector memory CD45RA+ cells excluded. Sequencing was done on a sample of naive CD8+ T cells from PBMCs. These receptors all stem from a man aged 18 to 30 in good health. Some clones in this sample may be carry-over from other donors' samples.

This chain uses TRBV19 with TRBJ2-1, with 7 bases identical to TRBD2. The CDR3 sequence is 16 residues long. V was pared by 4 bases and J by 7 bases, with 13 bases of the junction left unmatched. Germline-derived CDR1 and CDR2 are LNHDA and SQIVND (reference sequence). CDR3 nucleotide sequence: TGTGCCAGTAGTACCCCCCGGGGGAGGGCCGTAAATGAGCAGTTCTTC. It specifies CASSTPRGRAVNEQFF.

Points on this clone: The sample contains more than one DNA sequence encoding this CDR3. V is TRBV27 and J is TRBJ2-7, with 9 bases that match TRBD2. The CDR3 is made up of 13 amino acids. Germline CDR1 and CDR2: MNHEY and SMNVEV (reference sequence). Unmatched junction bases numbered 3, after V lost 6 bases and J lost 3 bases. CDR3 residues: CASRRREGYEQYF. The CDR3 nucleotides are TGTGCCAGCAGGCGGCGGGAGGGCTACGAGCAGTACTTC.

The chain has TRBV7-2 and TRBJ2-2; D may be TRBD1 or TRBD2 (6 bases each). The CDR3 length is 16 residues. Per the germline V gene, CDR1 is SGHTA and CDR2 is FQGNSA. V dropped 5 bases and J dropped 3 bases, with 16 bases sitting between them. The CDR3 loop reads CASSPVGGGYTGELFF. CDR3 in DNA: TGTGCCAGCAGCCCGGTCGGAGGGGGATACACCGGGGAGCTGTTTTTT.

This CDR3 reads CASSVQAPGTPTGELFF. CDR3 DNA sequence: TGTGCCAGCAGCGTCCAAGCGCCTGGGACGCCTACCGGGGAGCTGTTTTTT. The chain combines TRBV9 with TRBJ2-2; tentatively, D is TRBD1 or TRBD2 (5 bases each). The CDR3 has 17 residues. Trimming cost V 2 bases and J 5 bases, with 19 bases left between them. Germline V CDR1 and CDR2: SGDLS, YYNGEE. Using reference TRBV9 and TRBJ2-2 for the parts outside the CDR3, the full variable domain is DSGVTQTPKHLITATGQRVTLRCSPRSGDLSVYWYQQSLDQGLQFLIQYYNGEERAKGNILERFSAQQFPDLHSELNLSSLELGDSALYFCASSVQAPGTPTGELFFGEGSRLTVL.

The V call is TRBV27, the J call TRBJ2-7; 11 bases agree with TRBD1. With 3 bases clipped from V and 7 bases from J, the junction kept 11 bases outside the gene matches. The CDR3 has 16 residues. Per germline, CDR1 MNHEY and CDR2 SMNVEV (reference sequence). The CDR3 region has the DNA TGTGCCAGCAGTTTGGTTCAGGACAGGGGGCTGGGGGAGCAGTACTTC. Residues: CASSLVQDRGLGEQYF.

The V call is TRBV5-1, the J call TRBJ2-7; D possibly corresponds to TRBD2 (6 bases). V was clipped by 4 bases and J by 0 bases, with 11 bases between them. CDR3 length equals 14 residues. From germline, CDR1 is SGHRS and CDR2 YFSETQ. The CDR3 DNA sequence: TGCGCCAGCAGCCAGGAGGGAGACTCCTACGAGCAGTACTTC. This encodes CASSQEGDSYEQYF.

The genes are TRBV19 and TRBJ2-3, with no clear D. CDR3 length: 14 residues. CDR1 and CDR2 (germline): LNHDA, SQIVND (reference sequence). Trimming shortened V by 10 bases and J by 2 bases, and 16 bases separated the two germline ends. The CDR3 DNA sequence: TGTGCCACCTCGGTTTTAGCAAACACAGATACGCAGTATTTT. Translation gives CATSVLANTDTQYF.

The V and J genes are TRBV9 and TRBJ1-4, with D perhaps TRBD1 (5 bases). V was trimmed by 4 bases and J by 0 bases, leaving 10 bases between them. Per germline, CDR1 SGDLS and CDR2 YYNGEE. This CDR3 spans 15 amino acids. This chain's CDR3 is CASSPWGTTNEKLFF. In DNA, the CDR3 is TGTGCCAGCAGCCCCTGGGGGACAACTAATGAAAAACTGTTTTTT.